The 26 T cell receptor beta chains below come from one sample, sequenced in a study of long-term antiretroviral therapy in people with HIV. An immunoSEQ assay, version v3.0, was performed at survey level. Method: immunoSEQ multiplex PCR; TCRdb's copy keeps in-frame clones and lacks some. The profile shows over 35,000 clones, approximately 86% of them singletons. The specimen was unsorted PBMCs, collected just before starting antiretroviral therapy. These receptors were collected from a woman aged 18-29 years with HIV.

DNA for the CDR3: TGTGCCAGCGGAAAAGAGAGGGAGCAGTACTTC. Amino acids: CASGKEREQYF. The chain is built from TRBV9 and TRBJ2-7; D is unclear. The CDR3 is 11 residues long. Trimming removed 7 bases from V and 7 bases from J, with 12 bases in between. The V gene's germline CDR1 is SGDLS and CDR2 YYNGEE.

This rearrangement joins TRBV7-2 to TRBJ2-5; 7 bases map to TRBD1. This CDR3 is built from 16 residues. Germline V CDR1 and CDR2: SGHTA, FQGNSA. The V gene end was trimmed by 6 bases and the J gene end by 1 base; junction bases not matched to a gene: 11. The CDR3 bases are TGTGCCAGCAGTCAAATTGGACAGGACCTCCAAGAGACCCAGTACTTC. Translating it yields CASSQIGQDLQETQYF.

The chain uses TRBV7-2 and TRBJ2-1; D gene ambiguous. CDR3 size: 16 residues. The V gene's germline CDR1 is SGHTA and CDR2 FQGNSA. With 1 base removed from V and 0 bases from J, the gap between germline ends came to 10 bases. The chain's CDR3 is CASSLGGIASYNEQFF. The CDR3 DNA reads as TGTGCCAGCAGCTTAGGTGGGATCGCCTCCTACAATGAGCAGTTCTTC.

This chain's CDR3 is CASSPPAGELFF. CDR3 bases: TGTGCCAGCTCACCACCGGCAGGGGAGCTGTTTTTT. The chain has TRBV18 and TRBJ2-2, with D unclear. CDR3 length equals 12 residues. Trimming took off 0 bases at V and 8 bases at J, with 4 bases between the two ends. Germline lookup yields CDR1 KGHSH and CDR2 LQKENI.

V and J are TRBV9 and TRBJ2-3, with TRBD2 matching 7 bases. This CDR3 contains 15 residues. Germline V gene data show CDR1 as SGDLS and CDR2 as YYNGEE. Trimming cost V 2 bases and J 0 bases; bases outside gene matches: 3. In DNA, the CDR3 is TGTGCCAGCAGCGTGTCTAGCGGTAGCACAGATACGCAGTATTTT. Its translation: CASSVSSGSTDTQYF.

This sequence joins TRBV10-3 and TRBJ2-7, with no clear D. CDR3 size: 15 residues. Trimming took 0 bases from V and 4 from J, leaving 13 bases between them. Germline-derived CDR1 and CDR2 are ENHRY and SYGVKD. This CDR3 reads CAISESARYLYEQYF. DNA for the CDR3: TGTGCCATCAGTGAGTCCGCCAGGTACCTTTACGAGCAGTACTTC.

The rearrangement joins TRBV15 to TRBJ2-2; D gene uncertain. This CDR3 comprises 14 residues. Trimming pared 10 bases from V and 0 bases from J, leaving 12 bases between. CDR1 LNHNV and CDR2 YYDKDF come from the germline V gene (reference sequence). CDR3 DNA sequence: TGTGCCAGGGCGGCTCTGGCGAACACCGGGGAGCTGTTTTTT. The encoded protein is CARAALANTGELFF.

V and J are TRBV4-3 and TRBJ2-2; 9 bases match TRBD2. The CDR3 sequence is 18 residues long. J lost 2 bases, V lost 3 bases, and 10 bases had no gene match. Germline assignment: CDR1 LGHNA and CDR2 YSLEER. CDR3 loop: CASSHELAGATNTGELFF. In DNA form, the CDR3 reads TGCGCCAGCAGCCACGAATTAGCGGGGGCAACTAACACCGGGGAGCTGTTTTTT.

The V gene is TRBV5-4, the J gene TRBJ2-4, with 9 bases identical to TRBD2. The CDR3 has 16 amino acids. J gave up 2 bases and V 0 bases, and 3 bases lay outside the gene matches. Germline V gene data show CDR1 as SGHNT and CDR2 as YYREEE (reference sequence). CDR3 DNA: TGTGCCAGCAGCTTGGGGCTAGCGGGAACCAAAAACATTCAGTACTTC. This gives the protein CASSLGLAGTKNIQYF.

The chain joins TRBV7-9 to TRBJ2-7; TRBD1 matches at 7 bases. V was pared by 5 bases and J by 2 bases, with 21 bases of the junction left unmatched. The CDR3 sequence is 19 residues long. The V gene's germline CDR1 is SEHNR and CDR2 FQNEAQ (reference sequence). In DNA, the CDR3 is TGTGCCAGCAGCCCACGGATCGGACAGAGCCGACAGGGCACCTACGAGCAGTACTTC. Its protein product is CASSPRIGQSRQGTYEQYF.

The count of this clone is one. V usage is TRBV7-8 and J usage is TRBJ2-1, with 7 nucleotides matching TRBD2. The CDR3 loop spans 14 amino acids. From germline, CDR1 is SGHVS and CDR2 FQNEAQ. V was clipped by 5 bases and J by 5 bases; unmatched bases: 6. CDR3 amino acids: CASSARDYNNEQFF. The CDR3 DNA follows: TGTGCCAGCAGCGCCCGGGACTATAACAATGAGCAGTTCTTC.

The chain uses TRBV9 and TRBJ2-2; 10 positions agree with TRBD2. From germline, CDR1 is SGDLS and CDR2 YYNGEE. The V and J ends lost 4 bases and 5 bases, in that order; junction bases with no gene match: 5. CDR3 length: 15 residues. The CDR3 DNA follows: TGTGCCAGCAGCACTCCTAGCGGGAGAACCGGGGAGCTGTTTTTT. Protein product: CASSTPSGRTGELFF.

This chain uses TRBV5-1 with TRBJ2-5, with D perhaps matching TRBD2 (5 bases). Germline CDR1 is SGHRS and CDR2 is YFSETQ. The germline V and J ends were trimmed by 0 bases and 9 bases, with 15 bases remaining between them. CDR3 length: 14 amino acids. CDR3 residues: CASSLEPGTAAQYF. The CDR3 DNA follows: TGCGCCAGCAGCTTGGAACCAGGCACAGCGGCCCAGTACTTC.

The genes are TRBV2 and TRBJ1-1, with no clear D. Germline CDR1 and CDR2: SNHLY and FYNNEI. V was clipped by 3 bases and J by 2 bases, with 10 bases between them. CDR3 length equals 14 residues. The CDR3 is CASSEATLNTEAFF. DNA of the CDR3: TGTGCCAGCAGTGAGGCCACCCTTAACACTGAAGCTTTCTTT.

In DNA, the CDR3 is TGTGCCAGCAGCACCGTGGGGAACTACGAGCAGTACTTC. Translated, it gives CASSTVGNYEQYF. The chain joins TRBV2 to TRBJ2-7; D call uncertain. V gave up 6 bases and J gave up 3 bases, with 12 bases separating them. The CDR3 sequence is 13 residues long. Germline lookup yields CDR1 SNHLY and CDR2 FYNNEI.

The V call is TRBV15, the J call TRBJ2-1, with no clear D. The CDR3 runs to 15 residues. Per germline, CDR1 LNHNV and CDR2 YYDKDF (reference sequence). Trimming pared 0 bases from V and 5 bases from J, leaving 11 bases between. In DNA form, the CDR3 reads TGTGCCACCAGCAGAGATATCGGATCTAACAATGAGCAGTTCTTC. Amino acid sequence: CATSRDIGSNNEQFF.

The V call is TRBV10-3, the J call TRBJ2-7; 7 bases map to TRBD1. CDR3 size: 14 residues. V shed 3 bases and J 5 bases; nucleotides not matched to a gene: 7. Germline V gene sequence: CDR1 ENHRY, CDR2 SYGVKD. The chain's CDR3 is CAISEGRGKDEQYF. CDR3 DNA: TGTGCCATCAGTGAAGGCAGGGGGAAAGACGAGCAGTACTTC.

The CDR3 here is CASSGSVLYGYTF. The CDR3 coding sequence is TGTGCCAGCAGCGGCAGCGTTCTCTATGGCTACACCTTC. The gene calls are TRBV9 and TRBJ1-2; D is uncertain. This CDR3 contains 13 residues. Germline V gene sequence: CDR1 SGDLS, CDR2 YYNGEE. V lost 3 bases to trimming and J lost 4 bases, with 10 bases between them.

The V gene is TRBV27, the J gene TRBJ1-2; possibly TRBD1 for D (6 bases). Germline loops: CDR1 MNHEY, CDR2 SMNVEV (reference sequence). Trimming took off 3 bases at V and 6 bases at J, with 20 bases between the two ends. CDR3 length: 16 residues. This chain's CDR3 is CASSFIPRGKGNGYTF. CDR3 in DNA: TGTGCCAGCAGTTTTATCCCCAGGGGAAAAGGGAATGGCTACACCTTC.

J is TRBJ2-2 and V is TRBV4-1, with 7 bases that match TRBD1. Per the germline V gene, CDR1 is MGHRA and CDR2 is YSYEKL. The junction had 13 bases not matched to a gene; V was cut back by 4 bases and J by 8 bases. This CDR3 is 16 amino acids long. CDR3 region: CASSPTGTEGPGELFF. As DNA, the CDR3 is TGCGCCAGCAGCCCAACCGGGACAGAAGGTCCGGGGGAGCTGTTTTTT.

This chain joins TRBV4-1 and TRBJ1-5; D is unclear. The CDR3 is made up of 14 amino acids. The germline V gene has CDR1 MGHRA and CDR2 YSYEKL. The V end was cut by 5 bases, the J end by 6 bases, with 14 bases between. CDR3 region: CASSSLGRSQPQHF. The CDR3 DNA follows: TGCGCCAGCAGCTCCCTGGGGAGGTCTCAGCCCCAGCATTTT.

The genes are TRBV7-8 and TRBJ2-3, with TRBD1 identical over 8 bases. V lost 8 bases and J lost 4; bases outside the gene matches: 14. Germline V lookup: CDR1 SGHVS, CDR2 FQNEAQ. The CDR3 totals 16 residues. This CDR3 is CASVNVDRADADTQYF. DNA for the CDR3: TGTGCCAGCGTTAATGTGGACAGGGCGGACGCAGATACGCAGTATTTT.

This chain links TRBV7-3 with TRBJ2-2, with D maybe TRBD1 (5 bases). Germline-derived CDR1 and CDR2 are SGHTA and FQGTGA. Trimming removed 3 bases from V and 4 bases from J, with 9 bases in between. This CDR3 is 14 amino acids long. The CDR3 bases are TGTGCCAGCAGCTTCAGGGCTGGCACCGGGGAGCTGTTTTTT. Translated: CASSFRAGTGELFF.

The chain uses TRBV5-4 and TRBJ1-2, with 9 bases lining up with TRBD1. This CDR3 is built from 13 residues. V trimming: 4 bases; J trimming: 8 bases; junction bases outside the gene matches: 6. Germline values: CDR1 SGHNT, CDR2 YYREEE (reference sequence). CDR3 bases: TGTGCCAGCAGCCCAGGGACAGGGAAAGGCTACACCTTC. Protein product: CASSPGTGKGYTF.

The CDR3 region is CASSRRPGELFF. For the CDR3, the DNA is TGTGCCAGCAGTCGAAGACCCGGGGAGCTGTTTTTT. The chain joins TRBV5-6 to TRBJ2-2; no clear D gene. The CDR3 loop spans 12 amino acids. Germline V gene sequence: CDR1 SGHDT, CDR2 YYEEEE. V dropped 5 bases and J dropped 6 bases, with 8 bases sitting between them.

The CDR3 spells CASSFGRTSSGGELFF. CDR3 nucleotide sequence: TGTGCCAGCAGCTTTGGAAGGACTAGTTCGGGCGGGGAGCTGTTTTTT. The chain carries TRBV5-8 and TRBJ2-2, with 7 bases lining up with TRBD2. The junction had 11 bases not matched to a gene; V was cut back by 2 bases and J by 7 bases. The CDR3 totals 16 residues. Per the germline V gene, CDR1 is SGHTS and CDR2 is YDEGEE. Full variable domain (missing parts from reference TRBV5-8 and TRBJ2-2): EAGVTQSPTHLIKTRGQQATLRCSPISGHTSVYWYQQALGLGLQFLLWYDEGEERNRGNFPPRFSGRQFPNYSSELNVNALELEDSALYLCASSFGRTSSGGELFFGEGSRLTVL.